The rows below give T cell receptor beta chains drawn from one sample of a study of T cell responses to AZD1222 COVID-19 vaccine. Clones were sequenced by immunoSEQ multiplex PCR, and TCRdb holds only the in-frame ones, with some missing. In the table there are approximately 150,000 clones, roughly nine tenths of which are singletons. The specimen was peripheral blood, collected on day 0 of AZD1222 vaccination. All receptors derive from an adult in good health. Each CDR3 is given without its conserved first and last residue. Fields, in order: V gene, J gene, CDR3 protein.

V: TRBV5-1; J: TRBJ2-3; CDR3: ASSLAGGAADTQY
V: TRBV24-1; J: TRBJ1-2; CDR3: ATSDPAGGKGYT
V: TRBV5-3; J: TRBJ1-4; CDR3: ARSSFTGVTNEKLF
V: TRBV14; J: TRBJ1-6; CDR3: ASSQVQGEYSSYNSPLH
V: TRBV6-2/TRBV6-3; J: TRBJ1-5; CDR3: ASSYEEGGGHFNQPQH
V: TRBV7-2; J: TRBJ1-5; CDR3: ASSWTGDQPQH
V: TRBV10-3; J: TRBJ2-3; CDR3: AISDPTGAITDTQY
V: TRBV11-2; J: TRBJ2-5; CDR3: ASSLGRAIETQY
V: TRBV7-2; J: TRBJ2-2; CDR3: ASSLPRGTSTGELF
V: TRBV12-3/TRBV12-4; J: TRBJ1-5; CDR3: ASRRGNQPQH
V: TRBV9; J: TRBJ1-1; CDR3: ASSVGAYASGTASGTEAF
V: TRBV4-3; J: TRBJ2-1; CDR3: ASSQGRGRSEQF
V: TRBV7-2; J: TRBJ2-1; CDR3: ASGLPGQGNYNEQF
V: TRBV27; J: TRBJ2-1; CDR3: ASSSLRGNEQF
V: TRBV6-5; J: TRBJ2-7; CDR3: ASSYSRGQGFYEQY
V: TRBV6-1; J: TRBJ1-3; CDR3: ASSEAPGSSGNTIY
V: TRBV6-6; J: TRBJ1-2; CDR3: ASSYDWGNGYT
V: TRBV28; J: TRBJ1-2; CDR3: ASSPPSTYGYT
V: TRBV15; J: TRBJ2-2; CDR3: ATSITGELF
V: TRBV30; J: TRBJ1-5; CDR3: AWSEERGGLRGNQPQH
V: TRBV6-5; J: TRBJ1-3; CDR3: ASSPDRPGNTIY
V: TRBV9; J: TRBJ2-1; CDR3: ASSFIPDSGRDYNEQF
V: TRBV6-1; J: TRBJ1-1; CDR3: ASCDRGGTEAF
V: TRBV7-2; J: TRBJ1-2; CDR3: ASSLEGRQVAGYT
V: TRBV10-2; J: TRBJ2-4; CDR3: ASRETGAKNIQY
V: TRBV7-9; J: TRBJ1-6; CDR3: ASSFGRSSLDNSPLH
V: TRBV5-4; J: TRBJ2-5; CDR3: ASSFQEGQETQY
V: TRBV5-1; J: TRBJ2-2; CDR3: ASSLARRTGELF
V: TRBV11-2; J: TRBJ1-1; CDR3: ASRPAGTEAF
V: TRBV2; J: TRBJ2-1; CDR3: ASRAGTGNNEQF
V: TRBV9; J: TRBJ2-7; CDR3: ASTRDPYEQY
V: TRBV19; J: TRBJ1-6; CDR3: ASSIGGLYNSPLH
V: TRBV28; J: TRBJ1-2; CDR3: ASSRRGLYGYT
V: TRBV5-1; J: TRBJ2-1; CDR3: ASSLTGLPRNEQF
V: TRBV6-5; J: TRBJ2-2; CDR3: ASSRYGSGELF
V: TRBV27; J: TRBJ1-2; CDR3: ASSLIGAAVRGGGYT
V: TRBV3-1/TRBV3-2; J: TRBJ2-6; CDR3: ASSPGFSGANVLT
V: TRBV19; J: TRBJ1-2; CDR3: ASSFMPGARANYGYT
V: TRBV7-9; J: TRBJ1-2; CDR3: ASSLASPGLGYT
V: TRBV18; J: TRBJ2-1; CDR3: ASSPWGTITYNEQF
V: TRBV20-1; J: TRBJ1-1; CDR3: SAVISEAF
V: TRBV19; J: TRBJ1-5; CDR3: ASSIVAGQPQH
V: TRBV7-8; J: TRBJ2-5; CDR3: ASTAPGGKSQETQY
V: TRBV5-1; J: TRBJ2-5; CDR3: ASSIGGSAQETQY
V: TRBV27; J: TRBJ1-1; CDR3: AISPPPGRGCEAF
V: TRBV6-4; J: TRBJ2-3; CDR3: ASSATTSTDTQY
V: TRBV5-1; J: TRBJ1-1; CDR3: ASSLPGQNTEAF
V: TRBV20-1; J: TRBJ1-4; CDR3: SAETDEKLF
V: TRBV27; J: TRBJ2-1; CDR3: ASSFAGEVNYEQF
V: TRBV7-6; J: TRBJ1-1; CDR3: ASSAETAGRMNTEAF
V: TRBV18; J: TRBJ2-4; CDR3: ASSSAGATKNIQY
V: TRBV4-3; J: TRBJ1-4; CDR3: ASSQDFSEKLF
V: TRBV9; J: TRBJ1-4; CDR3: ASSEGQGGNEKLF
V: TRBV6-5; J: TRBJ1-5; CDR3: ASRRGNQPQH